What follows describes a single T cell receptor (beta chain). Its antigen is not identified. Germline CDR1 SGDLS, CDR2 YYNGEE. The CDR3 is 14 amino acids. J was trimmed by 3 bases and V by 3 bases; bases with no gene match: 3. This entry comes from a study of radiation and T cells in renal cell carcinoma. Time point here: blood 4 weeks post-SBRT, at nephrectomy. This sample's treatment: 15 Gy SBRT to primary tumor, nephrectomy 4 weeks later. After SBRT, blood was collected at 2 and 4 weeks, plus baseline. Overall study results and limits: Top tumor clonotypes rose in blood 2 weeks post-radiation, then contracted.

Generated by immunoSEQ multiplex PCR, the TCRdb table keeps only in-frame clones and is missing some. The table records 150,000 to 200,000 clones, around 89% of them present only once. This clonotype was obtained from a woman between 50 and 59 years old with renal cell carcinoma. This chain connects TRBV9 to TRBJ2-3; 8 bases line up with TRBD2. Sequencing used blood, obtained from a patient whose treatment included radiotherapy and nephrectomy. In DNA form, the CDR3 reads TGTGCCAGCAGCGCTGGACTAGCTACAGATACGCAGTATTTT. It is translated as CASSAGLATDTQYF.